What follows are 23 T cell receptor beta chains derived from one specimen sequenced in a study of immune cell composition in non-small cell lung cancer. Some clones are missing from TCRdb's copy, which holds only in-frame ones; the method was immunoSEQ multiplex PCR. The repertoire holds over 5,500 clones, with roughly 70% as singletons. The sequencing sample was made of lung tumor tissue. The receptors were sampled from a human donor with non-small cell lung cancer.

V usage is TRBV5-6 and J usage is TRBJ2-1; 7 bases are shared with TRBD2. The CDR3 runs 13 residues. V was clipped by 4 bases and J by 9 bases; unmatched bases: 7. Germline CDR1 reads SGHDT; CDR2 reads YYEEEE. The CDR3 protein is CASSDGTMSEQFF. Here the CDR3 DNA reads TGTGCCAGCAGCGATGGGACTATGAGTGAGCAGTTCTTC.

The chain carries TRBV7-2 and TRBJ2-3; TRBD2 aligns across 7 bases. J gave up 5 bases and V 3 bases, and 8 bases lay outside the gene matches. CDR3 size: 15 residues. Germline assignment: CDR1 SGHTA and CDR2 FQGNSA. The DNA for the CDR3 is TGTGCCAGCAGCTTCCGGGCGGGAGAGGTAGATACGCAGTATTTT. Its translation is CASSFRAGEVDTQYF.

Judged by abundance, this clone is medium-sized. The V gene is TRBV5-1, the J gene TRBJ1-2, with a possible D match to TRBD1 (6 bases). The V end was cut by 2 bases, the J end by 6 bases, with 11 bases between. CDR3 length equals 13 residues. Germline lookup yields CDR1 SGHRS and CDR2 YFSETQ. The CDR3 DNA follows: TGCGCCAGCAGCTTCCAGGGGTCGGATGGCTACACCTTC. Its protein is CASSFQGSDGYTF. The variable domain in full, completed from reference TRBV5-1 and TRBJ1-2, reads KAGVTQTPRYLIKTRGQQVTLSCSPISGHRSVSWYQQTPGQGLQFLFEYFSETQRNKGNFPGRFSGRQFSNSRSEMNVSTLELGDSALYLCASSFQGSDGYTFGSGTRLTVV.

The chain recombines TRBV4-1 with TRBJ2-2; a weak D match, TRBD2 (5 bases). CDR3 size: 17 residues. The V and J ends lost 2 bases and 6 bases respectively, with 19 bases between them. CDR1 and CDR2 (germline): MGHRA, YSYEKL. The CDR3 bases are TGCGCCAGCAGCCAAAATCGAGCGGAGACGGGTCCCGGGGAGCTGTTTTTT. It encodes CASSQNRAETGPGELFF.

This clone was picked up a small number of times. The chain carries TRBV5-1 and TRBJ1-6, with 7 bases fitting TRBD1. Per germline, CDR1 SGHRS and CDR2 YFSETQ. V shed 5 bases and J 7 bases; nucleotides not matched to a gene: 3. This CDR3 has 13 residues. DNA of the CDR3: TGCGCCAGCAGGACAGGGACAAATTCACCCCTCCACTTT. This encodes CASRTGTNSPLHF.

With respect to this clone: Additional DNA sequences in this sample encode the identical CDR3. The chain couples TRBV27 to TRBJ1-5; D gene unclear. Between the trimmed V and J ends, which lost 6 bases and 4 bases, there was a span of 13 bases. Germline lookup yields CDR1 MNHEY and CDR2 SMNVEV (reference sequence). The CDR3 is 14 residues long. DNA for the CDR3: TGTGCCAGCAGATCCGGGAGAGGGAATCAGCCCCAGCATTTT. Protein sequence: CASRSGRGNQPQHF.

This chain joins TRBV15 and TRBJ2-7; TRBD1 matches 10 bases. CDR3 size: 17 residues. Losses at the gene ends were 0 bases for V and 3 bases for J; bases not matched to a gene: 8. CDR1 is LNHNV and CDR2 is YYDKDF in the germline V gene (reference sequence). The CDR3 sequence is CATSRDLGTGELYEQYF. CDR3 coding DNA: TGTGCCACCAGCAGAGACCTAGGGACAGGGGAACTCTACGAGCAGTACTTC.

The chain joins TRBV5-1 to TRBJ2-7; D ambiguous. The germline CDR1 and CDR2 sequences are SGHRS and YFSETQ. The V gene lost 0 bases and the J gene lost 3 bases, with 13 bases spanning the gap. This CDR3 has 15 amino acids. The CDR3 reads CASSLVGRGDYEQYF. The CDR3 DNA reads TGCGCCAGCAGCTTGGTCGGTCGTGGAGACTACGAGCAGTACTTC.

This clone was observed a few times. The chain carries TRBV5-1 and TRBJ1-2; TRBD1 agrees at 7 bases. V gave up 2 bases and J gave up 0 bases; unmatched junction bases: 4. Germline V gene lookup returns CDR1 SGHRS and CDR2 YFSETQ. The CDR3 is 15 residues long. CDR3 sequence reads: CASSLEGQANYGYTF. The CDR3 coding sequence is TGCGCCAGCAGCTTAGAAGGACAGGCTAACTATGGCTACACCTTC.

This clone was counted a few times. This chain connects TRBV4-2 to TRBJ2-7, with D possibly matching TRBD2 (6 bases). Germline CDR1 LGHNA, CDR2 YNFKEQ. Trimming removed 1 base from V and 5 bases from J, with 21 bases in between. The CDR3 runs 17 residues. CDR3 region: CASSQVGLAGRRDEQYF. CDR3 nucleotide sequence: TGTGCCAGCAGCCAAGTGGGGTTAGCCGGGAGAAGGGACGAGCAGTACTTC.

The genes are TRBV19 and TRBJ1-2, with a weak D call TRBD1 (5 bases). Germline loops: CDR1 LNHDA, CDR2 SQIVND (reference sequence). V lost 0 bases and J 2 bases, leaving 10 bases between the germline ends. The CDR3 is made up of 15 amino acids. CDR3 protein: CASSIDAGPNYGYTF. The CDR3 coding sequence is TGTGCCAGTAGTATAGATGCGGGACCGAACTATGGCTACACCTTC. The whole variable domain, remainder taken from reference TRBV19 and TRBJ1-2, is DGGITQSPKYLFRKEGQNVTLSCEQNLNHDAMYWYRQDPGQGLRLIYYSQIVNDFQKGDIAEGYSVSREKKESFPLTVTSAQKNPTAFYLCASSIDAGPNYGYTFGSGTRLTVV.

The CDR3 spells CASSLVQGDTQYF. CDR3 nucleotides: TGCGCCAGCAGCTTGGTTCAGGGAGATACGCAGTATTTT. The rearrangement uses TRBV5-1 and TRBJ2-3, with TRBD1 as a possible D gene (5 bases). Trimming pared 0 bases from V and 5 bases from J, leaving 7 bases between. The germline V gene encodes CDR1 SGHRS and CDR2 YFSETQ. The CDR3 is made up of 13 amino acids.

J is TRBJ2-1 and V is TRBV6-6; 9 bases line up with TRBD2. With 2 bases clipped from V and 4 bases from J, the junction kept 3 bases outside the gene matches. CDR1 and CDR2 (germline): MNHNY, SVGAGI (reference sequence). CDR3 length: 15 amino acids. CDR3 amino acids: CASSYGRGGYNEQFF. CDR3 sequence (DNA): TGTGCCAGCAGTTACGGGCGGGGGGGGTACAATGAGCAGTTCTTC.

V is TRBV2 and J is TRBJ1-1; D is ambiguous. Germline V CDR1 and CDR2: SNHLY, FYNNEI. The CDR3 is 13 residues long. The germline V and J ends were trimmed by 1 base and 9 bases, with 12 bases remaining between them. CDR3 nucleotides: TGTGCCAGCAGTGAAGGACCAGAAACTAAAGCTTTCTTT. Its protein product is CASSEGPETKAFF.

The rearrangement uses TRBV19 and TRBJ2-7, with TRBD2 identical over 7 bases. The trim removed 5 bases at V and 2 bases at J, leaving 3 bases unmatched. The CDR3 runs 13 residues. CDR1 and CDR2 from the germline V gene are LNHDA and SQIVND (reference sequence). The CDR3 loop reads CASSRGLAYEQYF. CDR3 coding DNA: TGTGCCAGTAGTCGCGGACTAGCCTACGAGCAGTACTTC. The full variable domain, with the rest looked up from reference TRBV19 and TRBJ2-7, is DGGITQSPKYLFRKEGQNVTLSCEQNLNHDAMYWYRQDPGQGLRLIYYSQIVNDFQKGDIAEGYSVSREKKESFPLTVTSAQKNPTAFYLCASSRGLAYEQYFGPGTRLTVT.

The chain is built from TRBV6-5 and TRBJ1-3; D remains ambiguous. V lost 6 bases to trimming and J lost 0 bases, with 12 bases between them. This CDR3 contains 15 residues. Germline values: CDR1 MNHEY, CDR2 SVGAGI. The DNA for the CDR3 is TGTGCCAGCAGCCGATCTCGCGCCTCTGGAAACACCATATATTTT. Residues: CASSRSRASGNTIYF.

The chain links TRBV2 to TRBJ1-2, with 7 bases aligning to TRBD1. J gave up 5 bases and V 8 bases, and 11 bases lay outside the gene matches. Per the germline V gene, CDR1 is SNHLY and CDR2 is FYNNEI. The CDR3 loop spans 14 amino acids. DNA for the CDR3: TGTGCCAGCCATAGCCAGACAGGGATTTATGGCTACACCTTC. It specifies CASHSQTGIYGYTF.

The chain joins TRBV9 to TRBJ2-7, with a weak D call TRBD2 (6 bases). Germline assignment: CDR1 SGDLS and CDR2 YYNGEE. Trimming took 4 bases from V and 3 from J, leaving 14 bases between them. The CDR3 runs to 14 residues. CDR3 DNA sequence: TGTGCCAGCAGCCCCGGGGGAGCACACTACGAGCAGTACTTC. Amino acid sequence: CASSPGGAHYEQYF. Filled out from reference TRBV9 and TRBJ2-7, the complete variable domain reads DSGVTQTPKHLITATGQRVTLRCSPRSGDLSVYWYQQSLDQGLQFLIQYYNGEERAKGNILERFSAQQFPDLHSELNLSSLELGDSALYFCASSPGGAHYEQYFGPGTRLTVT.

This chain links TRBV30 with TRBJ1-1, with TRBD1 matching 7 bases. The CDR3 runs to 17 residues. Losses at the gene ends were 6 bases for V and 4 bases for J; bases not matched to a gene: 20. From germline, CDR1 is GTSNPN and CDR2 SVGIG (reference sequence). CDR3 protein: CACFAPYRGKAGTEAFF. For the CDR3, the DNA is TGTGCCTGTTTCGCGCCCTACAGGGGTAAGGCAGGCACTGAAGCTTTCTTT.

DNA for the CDR3: TGTGCCAGCAGCGAACGACTAGCCCAAGAGACCCAGTACTTC. The encoded protein is CASSERLAQETQYF. The gene calls are TRBV9 and TRBJ2-5, with 7 bases that match TRBD2. The V gene's germline CDR1 is SGDLS and CDR2 YYNGEE. The CDR3 is 14 residues long. V trimming: 3 bases; J trimming: 1 base; junction bases outside the gene matches: 3.

The table lists this clone with a few counts. The chain has TRBV9 and TRBJ1-2; D is possibly TRBD1 (5 bases). The CDR3 length is 14 residues. The ends were cut back, 2 bases at V and 4 bases at J, with 12 bases in the middle. The germline CDR1 and CDR2 sequences are SGDLS and YYNGEE. This CDR3 is CASSVGQAVYGYTF. CDR3 coding DNA: TGTGCCAGCAGCGTGGGGCAGGCCGTCTATGGCTACACCTTC.

With regard to this clone: Other nucleotide sequences from this sample produce the same CDR3. V usage is TRBV19 and J usage is TRBJ2-1; 10 positions agree with TRBD2. CDR1 and CDR2 (germline): LNHDA, SQIVND (reference sequence). The CDR3 is 15 amino acids. Trimming removed 4 bases from V and 2 bases from J; junction bases left unmatched: 2. CDR3 in amino acids: CASSTGTSAYNEQFF. In nucleotides, the CDR3 is TGTGCCAGTAGTACCGGGACTAGCGCCTACAATGAGCAGTTCTTC.

The rearrangement joins TRBV13 to TRBJ2-2, with TRBD2 matching 8 bases. The CDR3 loop spans 14 amino acids. Germline V gives CDR1 PRHDT, CDR2 FYEKMQ (reference sequence). V shed 8 bases, J shed 0 bases, and the junction held 2 bases outside the gene matches. CDR3 bases: TGTGCCAGCGGAGCGGGGGCGAACACCGGGGAGCTGTTTTTT. Its translation is CASGAGANTGELFF. The full variable domain, rest sourced from reference TRBV13 and TRBJ2-2, is AAGVIQSPRHLIKEKRETATLKCYPIPRHDTVYWYQQGPGQDPQFLISFYEKMQSDKGSIPDRFSAQQFSDYHSELNMSSLELGDSALYFCASGAGANTGELFFGEGSRLTVL.